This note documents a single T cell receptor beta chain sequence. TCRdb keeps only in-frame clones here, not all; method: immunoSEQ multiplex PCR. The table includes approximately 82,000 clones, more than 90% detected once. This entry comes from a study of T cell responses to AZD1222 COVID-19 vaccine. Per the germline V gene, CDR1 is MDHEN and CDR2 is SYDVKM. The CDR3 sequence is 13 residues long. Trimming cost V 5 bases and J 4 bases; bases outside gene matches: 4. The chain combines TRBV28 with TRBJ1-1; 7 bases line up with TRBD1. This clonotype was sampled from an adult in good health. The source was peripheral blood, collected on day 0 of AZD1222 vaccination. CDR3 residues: CASSPYRGTEAFF. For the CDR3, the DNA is TGTGCCAGCAGTCCCTACAGGGGCACTGAAGCTTTCTTT.